These 23 T cell receptor beta chains share one sample of origin, sequenced in a study of CD8+ T cells in alopecia areata. The treatment here: oral pan-JAK inhibitor, 5-10 mg twice daily. Reverse transcribed after extraction, RNA yielded cDNA as the sequencing template. The data were produced by immunoSEQ multiplex PCR, yet TCRdb's version contains in-frame clones alone and is incomplete. The sample has approximately 170,000 clones; 50% to 60% are singletons. Sequenced material: CD4+ T cells sorted from blood, taken at week 4, from a patient treated with tofacitinib. These receptors originate from a human donor with alopecia areata.

This clone has just a few counts. V usage is TRBV4-3 and J usage is TRBJ2-5, with 9 bases aligning to TRBD2. V lost 4 bases to trimming and J lost 5 bases; unmatched junction nucleotides: 8. The length of the CDR3 is 15 residues. CDR1 is LGHNA, CDR2 YSLEER, per germline. The CDR3 coding sequence is TGCGCCAGCAGCCCTCTTGCGGGGGGGGCCGAGACCCAGTACTTC. This translates into CASSPLAGGAETQYF.

This clone was observed a few times. The J gene is TRBJ2-5, the V gene TRBV5-1, with TRBD2 as a possible D gene (6 bases). Germline values: CDR1 SGHRS, CDR2 YFSETQ. V lost 9 bases and J lost 3, with 15 bases in between. The CDR3 length is 13 residues. CDR3 in DNA: TGCGCCACTTCGGGAGTAGGAGAAGAGACCCAGTACTTC. It yields the protein CATSGVGEETQYF.

The chain combines TRBV15 with TRBJ2-7; D tentatively fits TRBD1 or TRBD2 (5 bases each). Germline CDR1 and CDR2: LNHNV and YYDKDF (reference sequence). V lost 5 bases to trimming and J lost 6 bases, with 14 bases between them. The CDR3 spans 13 residues. This CDR3 reads CATSGGRQGEQYF. In nucleotides, the CDR3 is TGTGCCACCAGCGGGGGTCGGCAAGGCGAGCAGTACTTC.

To note about this clone: At one boundary the junction diverges from the germline segment, which might be a read error. The chain uses TRBV20-1 and TRBJ2-7; 8 nucleotides line up with TRBD2. The CDR3 has 11 residues. Germline V lookup: CDR1 DFQATT, CDR2 SNEGSKA (reference sequence). The CDR3 DNA reads as TGCAGTGCTAGAGTCGGGGGGGCGCTCCGCTTC. It is translated as CSARVGGALRF.

This clone turned up a few times. V and J are TRBV5-1 and TRBJ1-1; no definite D call. CDR1 SGHRS and CDR2 YFSETQ come from the germline V gene. V lost 5 bases, J lost 1 base, and 12 bases lay in between. CDR3 length: 14 amino acids. The chain's CDR3 is CASRPLAANTEAFF. The CDR3 DNA reads as TGCGCCAGCAGGCCGTTGGCGGCGAACACTGAAGCTTTCTTT.

This clone was picked up a small number of times. The V call is TRBV30, the J call TRBJ2-3; D gene unclear. CDR1 GTSNPN and CDR2 SVGIG come from the germline V gene (reference sequence). V lost 4 bases and J lost 0, with 11 bases in between. This CDR3 is 14 amino acids long. The CDR3 loop is CAWTPGSSTDTQYF. The CDR3 DNA sequence: TGTGCCTGGACACCGGGCAGTAGCACAGATACGCAGTATTTT.

This rearrangement joins TRBV6-1 to TRBJ2-1; a possible D gene is TRBD2 (5 bases). CDR3 length: 15 amino acids. Germline CDR1 MNHNS, CDR2 SASEGT. The V end was cut by 6 bases, the J end by 2 bases, with 14 bases between. The CDR3 nucleotides are TGTGCCAGCAGGGGAGACCGCGGCCCCTACAATGAGCAGTTCTTC. Its protein is CASRGDRGPYNEQFF.

This clone appeared a single time. The chain carries TRBV6-5 and TRBJ1-1; a possible D gene is TRBD1 (6 bases). The germline gives CDR1 MNHEY, CDR2 SVGAGI. The CDR3 sequence is 11 residues long. This chain's CDR3 is CNAARGTEAFF. CDR3 nucleotides: TGTAACGCTGCCAGGGGCACTGAAGCTTTCTTT.

The J gene is TRBJ2-5, the V gene TRBV27; D possibly uses TRBD1 or TRBD2 (6 bases each). Germline CDR1 MNHEY, CDR2 SMNVEV (reference sequence). Trimming cost V 2 bases and J 4 bases, with 23 bases left between them. CDR3 length: 18 residues. The CDR3 DNA reads TGTGCCAGCAGTTTACGTGCTTGGTCGTCCGGGGGCCCAGAGACCCAGTACTTC. It is translated as CASSLRAWSSGGPETQYF.

This clone was counted once. The chain joins TRBV4-2 to TRBJ1-4; D remains ambiguous. Trimming took off 1 base at V and 3 bases at J, with 9 bases between the two ends. Germline CDR1 and CDR2: LGHNA and YNFKEQ. The CDR3 totals 15 residues. CDR3 amino acids: CASSQGGSSNEKLFF. The CDR3 nucleotides read TGTGCCAGCAGCCAAGGAGGATCGTCTAATGAAAAACTGTTTTTT.

The chain links TRBV9 to TRBJ1-2, with a tentative D call TRBD1 (5 bases). The CDR3 length is 14 residues. Germline assignment: CDR1 SGDLS and CDR2 YYNGEE. Between the trimmed V and J ends, which lost 0 bases and 5 bases, there was a span of 11 bases. The DNA of the CDR3 is TGTGCCAGCAGCGTAGACCAGGGCGATTATGGCTACACCTTC. Translation: CASSVDQGDYGYTF.

CDR3 sequence: CASSQEGDRLNYGYTF. CDR3 nucleotides: TGCGCCAGCAGCCAAGAAGGCGACAGGCTCAACTATGGCTACACCTTC. The chain links TRBV4-3 to TRBJ1-2; a weak D match, TRBD1 (6 bases). Germline values: CDR1 LGHNA, CDR2 YSLEER. This CDR3 has 16 residues. V lost 0 bases and J 2 bases, leaving 13 bases between the germline ends.

CDR3 bases: TGTGCCAGCAGTGATCGGACTAGCGGGAGTCGGACAGATACGCAGTATTTT. Amino acids: CASSDRTSGSRTDTQYF. The chain has TRBV25-1 and TRBJ2-3, with 13 bases matching TRBD2. This CDR3 comprises 17 residues. V was pared by 3 bases and J by 3 bases, with 6 bases of the junction left unmatched. Per germline, CDR1 MGHDK and CDR2 SYGVNS.

The V and J genes are TRBV2 and TRBJ1-5; unclear D gene. Germline assignment: CDR1 SNHLY and CDR2 FYNNEI. The CDR3 has 11 residues. V lost 5 bases and J 9 bases, leaving 8 bases between the germline ends. CDR3: CASSLDGPQHF. CDR3 bases: TGTGCCAGCAGTTTAGACGGGCCCCAGCATTTT.

This clone was detected only a few times. The chain is built from TRBV29-1 and TRBJ2-3, with 8 positions matching TRBD1. Germline V lookup: CDR1 SQVTM, CDR2 ANQGSEA. The V segment lost 4 bases and the J segment 5 bases; nucleotides outside the gene matches: 5. This CDR3 comprises 13 residues. The CDR3 here is CSVVGQGKDTQYF. DNA for the CDR3: TGCAGCGTTGTAGGACAGGGTAAAGATACGCAGTATTTT.

This clone appeared a single time. V is TRBV7-2 and J is TRBJ1-2; perhaps TRBD1 as D (5 bases). The V gene's germline CDR1 is SGHTA and CDR2 FQGNSA. V lost 5 bases and J 6 bases, leaving 19 bases between the germline ends. The CDR3 runs to 15 residues. CDR3 coding DNA: TGTGCCAGCAGCCCACCAGGGTCCCGAGGCGATGGCTACACCTTC. Its translation: CASSPPGSRGDGYTF.

This chain connects TRBV5-1 to TRBJ2-5; 11 bases agree with TRBD2. The junction had 17 bases not matched to a gene; V was cut back by 6 bases and J by 4 bases. Germline CDR1 and CDR2: SGHRS and YFSETQ. This CDR3 comprises 18 residues. The CDR3 loop is CASNKGGGTSGRGETQYF. CDR3 DNA sequence: TGCGCCAGCAACAAGGGTGGAGGGACTAGCGGCAGAGGAGAGACCCAGTACTTC.

This clone has a single count. The J gene is TRBJ2-1, the V gene TRBV30; 7 bases are a match to TRBD2. The CDR3 runs to 13 residues. Germline V CDR1 and CDR2: GTSNPN, SVGIG (reference sequence). Unmatched junction bases numbered 11, after V lost 2 bases and J lost 13 bases. This CDR3 reads CAWSFSREALQFF. In nucleotides, the CDR3 is TGTGCCTGGAGTTTTAGCCGGGAGGCGCTTCAGTTCTTC.

The rearrangement links TRBV19 to TRBJ2-6; TRBD1 matches 8 bases. The CDR3 is made up of 17 amino acids. V shed 5 bases, J shed 0 bases, and the junction held 6 bases outside the gene matches. From germline, CDR1 is LNHDA and CDR2 SQIVND (reference sequence). CDR3 protein: CASSGLTGGSGANVLTF. The CDR3 coding sequence is TGTGCCAGTAGTGGACTTACAGGGGGCTCTGGGGCCAACGTCCTGACTTTC.

The rearrangement links TRBV25-1 to TRBJ1-4, with TRBD1 matching over 8 bases. The germline CDR1 and CDR2 sequences are MGHDK and SYGVNS. V trimming: 4 bases; J trimming: 4 bases; junction bases outside the gene matches: 5. This CDR3 spans 15 amino acids. The CDR3 protein is CASSVSGGINEKLFF. DNA for the CDR3: TGTGCCAGCAGTGTGTCAGGGGGCATTAATGAAAAACTGTTTTTT.

The chain couples TRBV28 to TRBJ2-5; D is possibly TRBD1 (6 bases). The CDR3 is 14 residues long. Germline V lookup: CDR1 MDHEN, CDR2 SYDVKM. The V end was cut by 4 bases, the J end by 5 bases, with 14 bases between. CDR3 residues: CASSSTRGMETQYF. The CDR3 DNA sequence: TGTGCCAGCAGTTCTACTAGGGGGATGGAGACCCAGTACTTC.

This sequence joins TRBV7-3 and TRBJ2-1, with TRBD2 as a possible D gene (6 bases). The length of the CDR3 is 16 residues. V was trimmed by 1 base and J by 7 bases, leaving 17 bases between them. Per germline, CDR1 SGHTA and CDR2 FQGTGA. The CDR3 nucleotides read TGTGCCAGCAGCTTAAGCCCAAAGGGCGGGACTAATGAGCAGTTCTTC. It codes for CASSLSPKGGTNEQFF. Supplemented by reference TRBV7-3 and TRBJ2-1, the full variable domain reads GAGVSQTPSNKVTEKGKYVELRCDPISGHTALYWYRQSLGQGPEFLIYFQGTGAADDSGLPNDRFFAVRPEGSVSTLKIQRTERGDSAVYLCASSLSPKGGTNEQFFGPGTRLTVL.

Turning to this clone: Other DNA sequences in the sample encode the same CDR3. The chain has TRBV29-1 and TRBJ2-2, with D uncertain. V was cut by 4 bases and J by 1 base, with 1 base left in between. Germline V gene sequence: CDR1 SQVTM, CDR2 ANQGSEA. The CDR3 has 11 residues. CDR3 region: CSVVNTGELFF. The CDR3 nucleotides are TGCAGCGTTGTGAACACCGGGGAGCTGTTTTTT.